This T cell receptor beta chain was profiled in a study of blood T cells in healthy people across ages. Study outcomes and limitations: Strong correlation linked observed beta diversity and percent naive T cells. More naive CD4+ cells and higher diversity marked long-lived donors relative to aged donors.

Peripheral blood samples of 9 to 10 milliliters were drawn from each donor. This clonotype was counted a few times. The antigen remains unidentified. Primers used in a second PCR of roughly 6 to 11 cycles were a sample-barcoded 5' primer and a J-beta primer mix. Each CDR3 protein is one row after TCRdb ran MiXCR on the 5' RACE reads. The top ten hold around 25% of the sample, which has 550,000 to 600,000 distinct CDR3 sequences, around half seen once. Deletions cut 0 bases from V and 2 bases from J, with 14 bases between. CDR3 length: 16 residues. Per the germline V gene, CDR1 is SEHNR and CDR2 is FQNEAQ (reference sequence).

The genes are TRBV7-9 and TRBJ2-7; TRBD1 or TRBD2 may be the D gene (7 bases each). The receptor's source is a man older than 75 in good health. Sequenced input: blood. In DNA, the CDR3 is TGTGCCAGCAGCTTAGCCGGGGGGACAGCAGCCTACGAGCAGTACTTC. Translation: CASSLAGGTAAYEQYF.